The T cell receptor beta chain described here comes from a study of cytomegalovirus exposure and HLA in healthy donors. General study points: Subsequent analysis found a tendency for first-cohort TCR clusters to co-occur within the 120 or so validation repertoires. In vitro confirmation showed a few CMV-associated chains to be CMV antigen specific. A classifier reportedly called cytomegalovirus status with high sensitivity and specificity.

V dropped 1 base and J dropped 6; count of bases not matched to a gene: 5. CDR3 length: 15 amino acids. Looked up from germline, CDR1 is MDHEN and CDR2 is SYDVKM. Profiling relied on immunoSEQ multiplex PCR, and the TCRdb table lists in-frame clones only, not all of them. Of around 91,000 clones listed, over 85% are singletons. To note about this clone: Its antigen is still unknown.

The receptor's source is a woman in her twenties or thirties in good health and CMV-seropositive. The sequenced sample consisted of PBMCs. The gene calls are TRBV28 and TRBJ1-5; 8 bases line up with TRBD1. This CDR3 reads CASSLLDRASQPQHF. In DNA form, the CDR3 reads TGTGCCAGCAGTTTATTGGACAGGGCGAGTCAGCCCCAGCATTTT.